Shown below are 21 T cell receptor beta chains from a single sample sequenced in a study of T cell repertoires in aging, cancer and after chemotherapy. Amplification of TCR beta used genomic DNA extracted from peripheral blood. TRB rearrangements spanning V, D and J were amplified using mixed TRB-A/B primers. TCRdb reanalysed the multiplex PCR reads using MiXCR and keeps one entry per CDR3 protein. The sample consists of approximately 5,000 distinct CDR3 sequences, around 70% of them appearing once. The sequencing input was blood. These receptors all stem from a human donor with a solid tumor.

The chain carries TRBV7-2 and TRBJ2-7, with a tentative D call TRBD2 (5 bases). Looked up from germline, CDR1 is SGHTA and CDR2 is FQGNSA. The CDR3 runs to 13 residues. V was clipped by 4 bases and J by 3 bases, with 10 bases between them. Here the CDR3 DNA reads TGTGCCAGCAGCTGGGAGTCCCGCTACGAGCAGTACTTC. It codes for CASSWESRYEQYF. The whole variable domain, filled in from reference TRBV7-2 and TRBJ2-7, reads GAGVSQSPSNKVTEKGKDVELRCDPISGHTALYWYRQSLGQGLEFLIYFQGNSAPDKSGLPSDRFSAERTGGSVSTLTIQRTQQEDSAVYLCASSWESRYEQYFGPGTRLTVT.

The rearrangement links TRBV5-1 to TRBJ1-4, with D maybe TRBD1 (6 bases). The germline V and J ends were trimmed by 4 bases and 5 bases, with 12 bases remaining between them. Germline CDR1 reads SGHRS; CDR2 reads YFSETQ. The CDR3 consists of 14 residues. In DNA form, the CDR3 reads TGCGCCAGCAGCGTGGACAGCTCAAATGAAAAACTGTTTTTT. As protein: CASSVDSSNEKLFF.

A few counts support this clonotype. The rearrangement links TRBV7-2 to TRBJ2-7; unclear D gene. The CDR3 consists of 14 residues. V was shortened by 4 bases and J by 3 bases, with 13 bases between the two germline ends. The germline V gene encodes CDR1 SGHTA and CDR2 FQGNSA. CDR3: CASSSTLQSYEQYF. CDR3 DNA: TGTGCCAGCAGCTCGACACTACAGAGCTACGAGCAGTACTTC. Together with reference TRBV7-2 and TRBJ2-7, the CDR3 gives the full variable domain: GAGVSQSPSNKVTEKGKDVELRCDPISGHTALYWYRQSLGQGLEFLIYFQGNSAPDKSGLPSDRFSAERTGGSVSTLTIQRTQQEDSAVYLCASSSTLQSYEQYFGPGTRLTVT.

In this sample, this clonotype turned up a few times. DNA for the CDR3: TGCAGTGCTAGTTTGACAGGGGGCGATCAGCCCCAGCATTTT. The encoded protein is CSASLTGGDQPQHF. The chain couples TRBV20-1 to TRBJ1-5, with 10 bases fitting TRBD1. The germline V gene has CDR1 DFQATT and CDR2 SNEGSKA (reference sequence). The CDR3 runs to 14 residues. The V segment lost 3 bases and the J segment 5 bases; nucleotides outside the gene matches: 4.

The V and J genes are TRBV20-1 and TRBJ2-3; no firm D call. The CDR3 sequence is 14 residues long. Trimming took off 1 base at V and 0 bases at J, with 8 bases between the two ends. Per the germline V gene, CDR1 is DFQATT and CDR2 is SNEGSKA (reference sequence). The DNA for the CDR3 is TGCAGTGCTAGAGTTCCCGTTAGCACAGATACGCAGTATTTT. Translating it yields CSARVPVSTDTQYF.

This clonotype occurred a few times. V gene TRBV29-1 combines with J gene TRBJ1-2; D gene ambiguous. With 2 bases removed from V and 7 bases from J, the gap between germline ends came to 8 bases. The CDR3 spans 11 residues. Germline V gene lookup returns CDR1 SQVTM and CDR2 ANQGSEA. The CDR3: CSVELMTGYTF. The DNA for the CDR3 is TGCAGCGTTGAACTGATGACTGGCTACACCTTC.

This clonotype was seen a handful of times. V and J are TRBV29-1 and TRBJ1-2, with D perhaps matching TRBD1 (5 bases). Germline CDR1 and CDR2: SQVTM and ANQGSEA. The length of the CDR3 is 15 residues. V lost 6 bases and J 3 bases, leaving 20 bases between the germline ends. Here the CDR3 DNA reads TGCAGCGTCCGGACACCGTCACAAGTTTACTATGGCTACACCTTC. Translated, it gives CSVRTPSQVYYGYTF.

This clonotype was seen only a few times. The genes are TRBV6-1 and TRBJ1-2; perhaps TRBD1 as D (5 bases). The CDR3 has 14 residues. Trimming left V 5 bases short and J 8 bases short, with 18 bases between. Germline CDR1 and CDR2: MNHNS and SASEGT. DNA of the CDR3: TGTGCCAGCAGTCCGCGCGGGGCGGCTAGGGGCTACACCTTC. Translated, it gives CASSPRGAARGYTF.

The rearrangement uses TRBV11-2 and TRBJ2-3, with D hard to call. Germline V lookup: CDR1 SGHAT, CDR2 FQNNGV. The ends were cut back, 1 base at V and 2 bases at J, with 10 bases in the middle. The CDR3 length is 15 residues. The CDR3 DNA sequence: TGTGCCAGCAGCTTAGGAGTAGGTCACACAGATACGCAGTATTTT. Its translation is CASSLGVGHTDTQYF. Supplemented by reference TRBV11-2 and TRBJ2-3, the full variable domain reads EAGVAQSPRYKIIEKRQSVAFWCNPISGHATLYWYQQILGQGPKLLIQFQNNGVVDDSQLPKDRFSAERLKGVDSTLKIQPAKLEDSAVYLCASSLGVGHTDTQYFGPGTRLTVL.

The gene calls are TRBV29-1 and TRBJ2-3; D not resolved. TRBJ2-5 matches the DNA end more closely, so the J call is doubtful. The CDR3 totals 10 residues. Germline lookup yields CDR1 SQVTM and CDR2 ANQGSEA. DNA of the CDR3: TGCAGCGTTGCCATGGAGACCCAGTACTTC. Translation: CSVAMETQYF.

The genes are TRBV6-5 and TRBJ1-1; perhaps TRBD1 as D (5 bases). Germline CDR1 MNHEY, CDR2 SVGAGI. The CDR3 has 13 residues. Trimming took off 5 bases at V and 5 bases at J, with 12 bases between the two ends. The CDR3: CASSHPGTTEAFF. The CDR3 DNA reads TGTGCCAGCAGTCACCCCGGGACTACTGAAGCTTTCTTT.

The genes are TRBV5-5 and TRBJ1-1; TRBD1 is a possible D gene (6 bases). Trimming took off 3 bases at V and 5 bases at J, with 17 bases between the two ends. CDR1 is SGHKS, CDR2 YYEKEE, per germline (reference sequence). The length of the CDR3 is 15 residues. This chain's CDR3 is CASSWWGTRGTEAFF. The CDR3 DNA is TGTGCCAGCAGCTGGTGGGGGACACGAGGGACTGAAGCTTTCTTT.

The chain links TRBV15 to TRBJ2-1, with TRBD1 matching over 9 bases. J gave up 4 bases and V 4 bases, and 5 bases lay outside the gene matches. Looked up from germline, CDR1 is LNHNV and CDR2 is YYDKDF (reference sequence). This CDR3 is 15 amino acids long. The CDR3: CATSNNRGPYNEQFF. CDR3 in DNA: TGTGCCACCAGCAATAACAGGGGGCCGTACAATGAGCAGTTCTTC. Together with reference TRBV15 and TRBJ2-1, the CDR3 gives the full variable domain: DAMVIQNPRYQVTQFGKPVTLSCSQTLNHNVMYWYQQKSSQAPKLLFHYYDKDFNNEADTPDNFQSRRPNTSFCFLDIRSPGLGDTAMYLCATSNNRGPYNEQFFGPGTRLTVL.

The CDR3 DNA sequence: TGTGCCAGCAGCCCTGACCCTACAGCTAACTATGGCTACACCTTC. It codes for CASSPDPTANYGYTF. V gene TRBV7-2 combines with J gene TRBJ1-2; the D is unclear. The CDR3 contains 15 residues. V was clipped by 5 bases and J by 0 bases, with 13 bases between them. Germline V gene sequence: CDR1 SGHTA, CDR2 FQGNSA.

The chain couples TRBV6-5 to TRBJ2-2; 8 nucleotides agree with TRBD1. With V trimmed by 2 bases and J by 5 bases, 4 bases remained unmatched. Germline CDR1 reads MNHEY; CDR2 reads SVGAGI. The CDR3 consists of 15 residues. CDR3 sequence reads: CASSYRQGATGELFF. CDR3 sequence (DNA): TGTGCCAGCAGTTACCGGCAGGGGGCTACCGGGGAGCTGTTTTTT.

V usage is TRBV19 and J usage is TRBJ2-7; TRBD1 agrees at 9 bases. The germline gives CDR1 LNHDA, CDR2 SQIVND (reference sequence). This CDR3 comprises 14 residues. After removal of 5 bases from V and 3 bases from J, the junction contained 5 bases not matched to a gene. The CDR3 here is CASSDRDRDYEQYF. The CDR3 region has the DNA TGTGCCAGTAGTGACCGGGACAGGGACTACGAGCAGTACTTC.

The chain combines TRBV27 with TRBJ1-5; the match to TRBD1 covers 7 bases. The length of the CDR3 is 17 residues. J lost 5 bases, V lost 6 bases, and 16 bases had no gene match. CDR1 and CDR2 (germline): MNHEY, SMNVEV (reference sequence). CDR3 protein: CASRPRFGGQLYQPQHF. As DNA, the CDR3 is TGTGCCAGCAGACCGAGATTCGGGGGACAGCTATATCAGCCCCAGCATTTT.

The CDR3 region is CASSLGSSGGLQETQYF. The DNA of the CDR3 is TGTGCCAGCAGCTTGGGGTCTAGCGGGGGACTCCAAGAGACCCAGTACTTC. This chain links TRBV11-3 with TRBJ2-5; 10 positions match TRBD2. From germline, CDR1 is SGHNT and CDR2 YENEEA. V dropped 3 bases and J dropped 1; count of bases not matched to a gene: 8. There are 17 residues in the CDR3.

CDR3 DNA: TGCAGCGTTGGTAGGGGAGGGGGCGGGGAGACCCAGTACTTC. It encodes CSVGRGGGGETQYF. The V gene is TRBV29-1, the J gene TRBJ2-5; the D gene could be TRBD1 or TRBD2 (7 bases each). Per the germline V gene, CDR1 is SQVTM and CDR2 is ANQGSEA. The CDR3 is 14 amino acids. V lost 4 bases to trimming and J lost 5 bases, with 17 bases between them. Full variable domain (rest looked up from reference TRBV29-1 and TRBJ2-5): SAVISQKPSRDICQRGTSLTIQCQVDSQVTMMFWYRQQPGQSLTLIATANQGSEATYESGFVIDKFPISRPNLTFSTLTVSNMSPEDSSIYLCSVGRGGGGETQYFGPGTRLLVL.

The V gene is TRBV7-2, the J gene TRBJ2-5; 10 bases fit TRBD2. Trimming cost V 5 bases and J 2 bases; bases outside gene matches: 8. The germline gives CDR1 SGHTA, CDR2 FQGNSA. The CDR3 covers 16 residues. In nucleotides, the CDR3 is TGTGCCAGCAGCGGACAGACTAGCGGGCTACAAGAGACCCAGTACTTC. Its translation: CASSGQTSGLQETQYF.

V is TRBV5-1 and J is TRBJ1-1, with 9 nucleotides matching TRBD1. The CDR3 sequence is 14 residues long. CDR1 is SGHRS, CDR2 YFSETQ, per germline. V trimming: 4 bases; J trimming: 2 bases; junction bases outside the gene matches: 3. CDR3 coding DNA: TGCGCCAGCAGCCCACAGGGGGCAAACACTGAAGCTTTCTTT. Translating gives CASSPQGANTEAFF.